The 4 T cell receptor beta chains below all came from one sample that was sequenced in a study of blood T cell repertoires in COVID-19. Assay: immunoSEQ multiplex PCR; the TCRdb copy retains only in-frame clones and omits some. The data show approximately 100,000 clones, with about 90% seen just once and 1.1% held by the top ten. The sequenced sample consisted of peripheral blood. Source of these receptors: a human donor in a cohort sampled during active COVID-19.

The gene calls are TRBV5-4 and TRBJ2-2; D gene ambiguous. Germline loops: CDR1 SGHNT, CDR2 YYREEE (reference sequence). V was clipped by 4 bases and J by 0 bases, with 13 bases between them. The CDR3 contains 16 residues. Written as DNA, the CDR3 is TGTGCCAGCAGCCACATACAGAGAACGAACACCGGGGAGCTGTTTTTT. It is translated as CASSHIQRTNTGELFF.

V usage is TRBV5-1 and J usage is TRBJ2-5, with TRBD2 as a possible D gene (6 bases). The CDR3 is 16 amino acids. V lost 0 bases and J lost 4, with 16 bases in between. The germline gives CDR1 SGHRS, CDR2 YFSETQ. The DNA for the CDR3 is TGCGCCAGCAGCTTGGCCAGTGGGGGAGGCAGAGAGACCCAGTACTTC. Its protein is CASSLASGGGRETQYF.

The chain links TRBV6-6 to TRBJ2-4; D possibly corresponds to TRBD1 (5 bases). Germline V lookup: CDR1 MNHNY, CDR2 SVGAGI (reference sequence). Trimming took off 4 bases at V and 8 bases at J, with 21 bases between the two ends. The CDR3 is 16 residues long. The CDR3 DNA sequence: TGTGCCAGCAGTTCGCCTTCCCCTATACAGGATTACATTCAGTACTTC. Translating it yields CASSSPSPIQDYIQYF.

On this clone itself: At one boundary the junction diverges from the germline segment, which might be a read error. J is TRBJ1-1 and V is TRBV2; TRBD1 aligns across 7 bases. The CDR3 contains 16 residues. CDR1 is SNHLY and CDR2 is FYNNEI in the germline V gene. CDR3 in DNA: TGTGCCAGCAGAAAAGAAACAGGGGTATTGAACGCTGAAGCTTTCTTT. As protein: CASRKETGVLNAEAFF.